These T cell receptor beta chains were read from a single sample in a study of blood T cell repertoires in COVID-19. Measured with immunoSEQ multiplex PCR; TCRdb has only the in-frame clones, and not every one. The sample includes more than 85,000 clones, roughly four fifths seen only once; the top ten take approximately 15%. Sequenced input: peripheral blood. These receptors originate from a woman in her fifties or sixties with acute or convalescent COVID-19. Each CDR3 is given with its conserved first and last residue. The D gene is left open where the match is weak. Size is stated for part of the rows, as once, few or many counts, or as a class when the clone is expanded.

>-|TRBJ2-1|TRBV20-1|-
CSASVGAREQFF
TGCAGTGCTAGTGTGGGGGCACGGGAGCAGTTCTTC
>-|TRBJ2-1|TRBV2|-
CASSALDHEQFF
TGTGCCAGCAGCGCCCTAGACCATGAGCAGTTCTTC
>-|TRBJ1-4|TRBV5-1|-
CASSLGSTGMNEKLFF
TGCGCCAGCAGCTTGGGATCTACAGGGATGAATGAAAAACTGTTTTTT
>-|TRBJ1-4|TRBV7-2|-
CASSLRDVATNEKLFF
TGTGCCAGCAGCTTACGGGATGTTGCAACTAATGAAAAACTGTTTTTT
>-|TRBJ1-1|TRBV30|-
CAWSTGGTSGTEAFF
TGTGCCTGGAGTACGGGAGGGACCTCGGGGACTGAAGCTTTCTTT
>-|TRBJ2-7|TRBV15|-
CATSRNQGYEQYF
TGTGCCACCAGCAGGAACCAGGGGTACGAGCAGTACTTC
>-|TRBJ1-1|TRBV5-1|-
CASSLYGQGGTEAFF
TGCGCCAGCAGCCTTTACGGCCAGGGAGGCACTGAAGCTTTCTTT
>-|TRBJ1-2|TRBV4-1|-
CASSQDFGGLWGYTF
TGCGCCAGCAGCCAAGATTTCGGGGGGCTCTGGGGCTACACCTTC
>-|TRBJ1-2|TRBV7-8|-
CASSGIGLRGGYTF
TGTGCCAGCAGCGGTATCGGGCTGCGGGGAGGCTACACCTTC
>TRBD2|TRBJ2-5|TRBV3-1/TRBV3-2|once
CASSPRGGEGETQYF
TGTGCCAGCAGCCCCCGGGGGGGGGAAGGAGAGACCCAGTACTTC
>-|TRBJ1-1|TRBV27|-
CASSLIQNTEAFF
TGTGCCAGCAGTTTAATACAGAACACTGAAGCTTTCTTT
>TRBD1|TRBJ1-6|TRBV9|-
CASTTGGDSPLHF
TGTGCCAGCACGACAGGGGGCGATTCACCCCTCCACTTT
>-|TRBJ1-5|TRBV10-3|-
CAIGTHEDNGVGNQPQHF
TGTGCCATCGGGACTCACGAAGATAATGGGGTTGGCAATCAGCCCCAGCATTTT
>TRBD1|TRBJ2-2|TRBV5-1|few
CASSLEQGARSTTGELFF
TGCGCCAGCAGCTTGGAACAGGGGGCTCGTTCGACCACCGGGGAGCTGTTTTTT
>-|TRBJ1-1|TRBV5-6|-
CASSEPGRGAEAFF
TGTGCCAGCAGCGAACCGGGACGGGGGGCTGAAGCTTTCTTT
>-|TRBJ1-1|TRBV29-1|-
CSVIRTAADTEAFF
TGCAGCGTGATCCGGACAGCCGCTGACACTGAAGCTTTCTTT
>TRBD2|TRBJ2-5|TRBV9|-
CASSGSGSQETQYF
TGTGCCAGCAGCGGTAGCGGGAGCCAAGAGACCCAGTACTTC
>TRBD1|TRBJ2-7|TRBV20-1|-
CSAGTGYEQYF
TGCAGTGCTGGGACAGGCTACGAGCAGTACTTC
>-|TRBJ1-5|TRBV3-1/TRBV3-2|-
CASSQDYRLSNQPQHF
TGTGCCAGCAGCCAAGACTACAGGCTAAGCAATCAGCCCCAGCATTTT
>-|TRBJ2-1|TRBV28|-
CASNVFAGEQFF
TGTGCCAGCAACGTTTTCGCGGGTGAGCAGTTCTTC
>TRBD2|TRBJ2-5|TRBV7-2|once
CASSLVGLVQETQYF
TGTGCCAGCAGCTTAGTGGGACTAGTCCAAGAGACCCAGTACTTC
>TRBD1|TRBJ1-1|TRBV28|-
CASTRTGPNTEAFF
TGTGCCAGCACTCGGACAGGGCCGAACACTGAAGCTTTCTTT
>-|TRBJ2-7|TRBV3-1/TRBV3-2|-
CASSPETGPTYEQYF
TGTGCCAGCAGCCCTGAGACAGGTCCCACCTACGAGCAGTACTTC
>-|TRBJ2-5|TRBV20-1|-
CSASSGGYKETQYF
TGCAGTGCTAGTAGTGGGGGCTACAAAGAGACCCAGTACTTC
>-|TRBJ2-7|TRBV19|-
CASTPTADSYEQYF
TGTGCCAGTACTCCGACAGCAGACTCCTACGAGCAGTACTTC
>-|TRBJ2-7|TRBV6-2/TRBV6-3|-
CASSLSPTGYEQYF
TGTGCCAGCAGTTTGAGCCCCACGGGCTACGAGCAGTACTTC
>TRBD1|TRBJ1-2|TRBV19|-
CASGFDRGDGYTF
TGTGCCAGTGGTTTTGACAGGGGCGATGGCTACACCTTC
>TRBD1|TRBJ2-2|TRBV5-1|-
CASSPRQGSNTGELFF
TGCGCCAGCAGCCCCCGACAGGGGTCGAACACCGGGGAGCTGTTTTTT
>TRBD1|TRBJ1-2|TRBV12-3/TRBV12-4|-
CASSSTGNYGYTF
TGTGCCAGCAGTTCGACAGGGAACTATGGCTACACCTTC
>-|TRBJ2-1|TRBV19|-
CASSIDEGGPGFF
TGTGCCAGTAGTATAGATGAGGGGGGGCCGGGGTTCTTC
>-|TRBJ2-3|TRBV19|-
CASSIRTFSTDTQYF
TGTGCCAGTAGTATTAGGACTTTTAGCACAGATACGCAGTATTTT
>-|TRBJ1-2|TRBV2|-
CASRWEVGYGYTF
TGTGCCAGCAGATGGGAGGTGGGCTATGGCTACACCTTC
>TRBD1|TRBJ1-5|TRBV19|-
CASIKDREGNQPQHF
TGTGCCAGTATCAAGGACAGGGAGGGCAATCAGCCCCAGCATTTT
>TRBD1|TRBJ1-2|TRBV27|-
CASREAGQSYGYTF
TGTGCCAGCAGAGAGGCGGGACAGTCCTATGGCTACACCTTC
>-|TRBJ2-2|TRBV7-2|-
CASSFFGSNTGELFF
TGTGCCAGCAGCTTCTTCGGGTCGAACACCGGGGAGCTGTTTTTT
>-|TRBJ1-3|TRBV7-2|few
CASSLDARQGNTIYF
TGTGCCAGCAGCTTAGACGCCCGTCAGGGAAACACCATATATTTT
>-|TRBJ1-5|TRBV18|once
CASSPGLDEEPQHF
TGTGCCAGCTCACCGGGACTGGATGAAGAGCCCCAGCATTTT
>-|TRBJ1-5|TRBV5-5|-
CASSSTAGNQPQHF
TGTGCCAGCAGCTCGACTGCCGGCAATCAGCCCCAGCATTTT
>TRBD1|TRBJ1-4|TRBV11-2|-
CASSLVQGAGEKLFF
TGTGCCAGCAGCTTAGTTCAGGGGGCCGGAGAAAAACTGTTTTTT
>TRBD2|TRBJ2-7|TRBV28|once
CASSFPPGGGSYEQYF
TGTGCCAGCAGTTTTCCCCCCGGGGGGGGCTCCTACGAGCAGTACTTC
>TRBD1|TRBJ2-4|TRBV23-1|-
CASTRQGAPKNIQYF
TGCGCCAGCACCCGACAGGGGGCTCCCAAAAACATTCAGTACTTC
>TRBD1|TRBJ1-3|TRBV29-1|-
CSARGTGGNTIYF
TGCAGCGCTCGTGGGACAGGAGGAAACACCATATATTTT
>-|TRBJ2-5|TRBV28|-
CASSPLVETQYF
TGTGCCAGCAGTCCCCTCGTGGAGACCCAGTACTTC
>-|TRBJ2-2|TRBV6-5|-
CASRTSGDGELFF
TGTGCCAGCAGGACCTCAGGGGACGGGGAGCTGTTTTTT
>-|TRBJ1-4|TRBV27|once
CASSRGWNEKLFF
TGTGCCAGCAGCCGCGGTTGGAATGAAAAACTGTTTTTT
>-|TRBJ1-6|TRBV11-2|-
CASSLSGTQIHF
TGTGCCAGCAGCTTGTCTGGGACACAGATCCACTTT
>TRBD1|TRBJ1-5|TRBV6-5|-
CASSPGQGSSQPQHF
TGTGCCAGCAGCCCGGGACAGGGGTCCTCTCAGCCCCAGCATTTT
>-|TRBJ2-3|TRBV7-2|-
CASSSRAGALDTQYF
TGTGCCAGCAGTAGCCGGGCAGGGGCGTTAGATACGCAGTATTTT
>-|TRBJ1-4|TRBV19|-
CASSINRLDEKLFF
TGTGCCAGTAGTATTAACAGACTAGATGAAAAACTGTTTTTT
>-|TRBJ2-5|TRBV7-7|-
CASSLATEQETQYF
TGTGCCAGCAGCTTAGCAACAGAGCAAGAGACCCAGTACTTC
>-|TRBJ2-1|TRBV12-3/TRBV12-4|-
CASATTYNEQFF
TGTGCCAGCGCTACCACCTACAATGAGCAGTTCTTC
>-|TRBJ2-6|TRBV7-8|-
CASSLLGSSGANVLTF
TGTGCCAGCAGTTTACTAGGGAGCTCTGGGGCCAACGTCCTGACTTTC
>-|TRBJ1-5|TRBV4-1|-
CASSQWLGGNQPQHF
TGCGCCAGCAGCCAGTGGTTGGGAGGCAATCAGCCCCAGCATTTT
>-|TRBJ2-1|TRBV7-9|-
CASSSDNNEQFF
TGTGCCAGCAGCTCGGACAACAATGAGCAGTTCTTC
>TRBD1|TRBJ1-1|TRBV7-9|-
CASSSDRVDTEAFF
TGTGCCAGCAGCTCAGACAGGGTGGACACTGAAGCTTTCTTT
>TRBD2|TRBJ2-1|TRBV6-5|many
CASSWTSGGAYNEQFF
TGTGCCAGCAGTTGGACTAGCGGGGGGGCCTACAATGAGCAGTTCTTC